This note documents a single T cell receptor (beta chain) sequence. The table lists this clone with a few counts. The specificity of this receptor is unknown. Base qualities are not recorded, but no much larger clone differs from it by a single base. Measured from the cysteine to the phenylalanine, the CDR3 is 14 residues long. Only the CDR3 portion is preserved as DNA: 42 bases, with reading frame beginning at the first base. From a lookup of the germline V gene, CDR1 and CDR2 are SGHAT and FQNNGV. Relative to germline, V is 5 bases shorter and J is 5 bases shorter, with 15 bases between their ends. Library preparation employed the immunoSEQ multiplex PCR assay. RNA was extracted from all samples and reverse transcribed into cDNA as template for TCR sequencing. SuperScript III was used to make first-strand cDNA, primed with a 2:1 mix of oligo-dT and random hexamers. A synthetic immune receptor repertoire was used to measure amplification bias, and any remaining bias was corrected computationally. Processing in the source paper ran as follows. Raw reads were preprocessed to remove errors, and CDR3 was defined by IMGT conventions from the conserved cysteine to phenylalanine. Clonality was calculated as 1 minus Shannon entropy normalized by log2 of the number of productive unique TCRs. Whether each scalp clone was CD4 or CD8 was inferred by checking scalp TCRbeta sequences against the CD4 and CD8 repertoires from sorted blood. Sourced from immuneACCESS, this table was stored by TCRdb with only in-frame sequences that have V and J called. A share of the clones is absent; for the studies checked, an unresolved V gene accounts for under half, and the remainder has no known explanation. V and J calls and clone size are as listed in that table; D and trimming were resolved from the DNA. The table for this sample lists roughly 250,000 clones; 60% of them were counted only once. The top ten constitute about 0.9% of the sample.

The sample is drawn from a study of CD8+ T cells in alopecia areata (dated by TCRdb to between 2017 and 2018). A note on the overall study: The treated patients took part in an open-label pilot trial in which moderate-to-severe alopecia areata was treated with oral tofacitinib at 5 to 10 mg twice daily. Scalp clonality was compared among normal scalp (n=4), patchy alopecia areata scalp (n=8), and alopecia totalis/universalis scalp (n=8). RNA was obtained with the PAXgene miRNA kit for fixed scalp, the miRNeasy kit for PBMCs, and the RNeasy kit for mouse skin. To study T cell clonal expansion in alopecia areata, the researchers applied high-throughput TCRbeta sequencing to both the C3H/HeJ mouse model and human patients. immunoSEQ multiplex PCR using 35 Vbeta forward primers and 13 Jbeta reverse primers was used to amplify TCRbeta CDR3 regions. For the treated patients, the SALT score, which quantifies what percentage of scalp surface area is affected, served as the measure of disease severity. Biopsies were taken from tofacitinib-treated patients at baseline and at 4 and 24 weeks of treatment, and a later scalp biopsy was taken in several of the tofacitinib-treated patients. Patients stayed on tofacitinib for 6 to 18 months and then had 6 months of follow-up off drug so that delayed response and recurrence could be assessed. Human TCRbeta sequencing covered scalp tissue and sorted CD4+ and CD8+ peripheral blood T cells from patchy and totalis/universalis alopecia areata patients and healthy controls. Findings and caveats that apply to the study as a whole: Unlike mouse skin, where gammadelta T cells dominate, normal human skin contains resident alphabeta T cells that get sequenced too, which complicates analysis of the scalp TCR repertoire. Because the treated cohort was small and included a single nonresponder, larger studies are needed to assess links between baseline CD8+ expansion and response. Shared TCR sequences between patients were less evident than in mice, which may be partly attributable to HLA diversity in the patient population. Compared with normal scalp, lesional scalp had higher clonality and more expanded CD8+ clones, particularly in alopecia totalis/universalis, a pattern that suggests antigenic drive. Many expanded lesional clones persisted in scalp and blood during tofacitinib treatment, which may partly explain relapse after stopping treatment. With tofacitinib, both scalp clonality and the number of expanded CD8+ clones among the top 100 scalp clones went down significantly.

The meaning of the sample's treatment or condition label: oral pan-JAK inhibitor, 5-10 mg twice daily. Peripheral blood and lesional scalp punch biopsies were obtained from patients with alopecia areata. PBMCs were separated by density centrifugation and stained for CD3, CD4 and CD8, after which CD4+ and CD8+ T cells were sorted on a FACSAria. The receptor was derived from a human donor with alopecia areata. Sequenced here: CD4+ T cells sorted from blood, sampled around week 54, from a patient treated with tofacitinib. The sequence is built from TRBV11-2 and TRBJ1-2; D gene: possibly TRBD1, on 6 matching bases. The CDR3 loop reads CASSPGTSLYGYTF. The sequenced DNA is TGTGCCAGCAGCCCAGGGACATCCCTATATGGCTACACCTTC.